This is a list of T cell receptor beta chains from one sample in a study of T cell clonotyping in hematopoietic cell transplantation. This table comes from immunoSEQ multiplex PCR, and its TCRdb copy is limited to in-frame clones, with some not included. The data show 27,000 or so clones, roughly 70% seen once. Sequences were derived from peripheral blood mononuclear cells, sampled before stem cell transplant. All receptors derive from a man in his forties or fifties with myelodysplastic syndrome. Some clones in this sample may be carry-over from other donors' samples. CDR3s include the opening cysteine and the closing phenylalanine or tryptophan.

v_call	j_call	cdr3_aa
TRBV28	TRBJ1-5	CASSKQVQPQHF
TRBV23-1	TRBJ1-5	CALGTPNQPQHF
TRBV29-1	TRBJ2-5	CSVEDTSEGRTQYF
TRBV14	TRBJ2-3	CASSLAGVDTQYF
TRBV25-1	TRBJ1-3	CASIKTGGSGNTIYF
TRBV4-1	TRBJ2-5	CASSQWTGYQETQYF
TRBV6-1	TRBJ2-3	CASSVAGADTQYF
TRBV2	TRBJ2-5	CASSEGVDQETQYF
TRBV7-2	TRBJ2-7	CASSLVGTSVNEQYF
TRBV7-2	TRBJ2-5	CASSSERGGQETQYF
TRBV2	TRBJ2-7	CASSFPISGSYEQYF
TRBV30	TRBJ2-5	CAWSVRSGARETQYF
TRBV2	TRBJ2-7	CASRSGEDSYEQYF
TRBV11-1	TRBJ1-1	CASSLGTLNTEAFF
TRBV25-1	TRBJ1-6	CASSEYGIGQLNSPLHF
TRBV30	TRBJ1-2	CAWQESSNYGYTF
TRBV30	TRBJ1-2	CAWAQGLGGYTF
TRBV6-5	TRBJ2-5	CASSYSNWGQETQYF
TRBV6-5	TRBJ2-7	CASSPTTYEQYF
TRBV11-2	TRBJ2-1	CASSLGGADNEQFF
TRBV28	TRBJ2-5	CASSLLRADETQYF
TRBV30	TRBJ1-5	CAWSVQVHSNQPQHF
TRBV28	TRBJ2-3	CASSFRSTDTQYF
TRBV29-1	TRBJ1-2	CSVEAGTRGYTF
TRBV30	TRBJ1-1	CAWSVRRGVNTEAFF
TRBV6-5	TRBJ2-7	CASSLTRQGAHEQYF
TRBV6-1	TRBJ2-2	CASSEQSTGELFF
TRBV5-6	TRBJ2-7	CASSLGLAEHYEQYF
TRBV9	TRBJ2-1	CASSVNQGAYEQFF
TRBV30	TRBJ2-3	CAWSVQSGFYTDTQYF
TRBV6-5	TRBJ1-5	CASSSRTDSNQPQHF
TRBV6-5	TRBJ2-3	CASSLVAGKLDTQYF
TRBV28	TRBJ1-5	CASRLPGQVLNQPQHF
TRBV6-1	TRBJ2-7	CASSVGTGVVYEQYF
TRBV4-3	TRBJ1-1	CASSQEAETEAFF
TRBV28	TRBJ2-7	CASLGGFSYEQYF